These T cell receptor beta chains were read from a single sample in a study of blood T cells in healthy people across ages. TCRdb called the 5' RACE reads again in MiXCR, with one record for every CDR3 protein. The data hold about 1.1 million distinct CDR3 sequences, with more than 30% observed a single time. What was sequenced was blood. The receptor set was obtained from a man aged 18 to 29 in good health. Each CDR3 is given with its conserved first and last residue. Fields, in order: J gene, V gene, clone size, D gene, CDR3 DNA, CDR3 protein. The D gene is left open where the match is weak. Some rows mark clone size as missing; the rest say once, few, many or name a class of expanded clone.

TRBJ2-7 | TRBV5-1 | - | - | TGCGCCAGCAGCACCCGCGGAGGACAAGCTAACGAGCAGTACTTC | CASSTRGGQANEQYF
TRBJ1-1 | TRBV20-1 | - | - | TGCAGTGCTAGAGATCGAGGGGTACGCTGGAACACTGAAGCTTTCTTT | CSARDRGVRWNTEAFF
TRBJ1-5 | TRBV6-6 | - | - | TGTGCCAGCAATCCCGTTGATCAGCCCCAGCATTTT | CASNPVDQPQHF
TRBJ2-2 | TRBV29-1 | - | - | TGCAGCGTTCGGACAATAGCGGTTCCCGGGGAGCTGTTTTTT | CSVRTIAVPGELFF
TRBJ1-5 | TRBV20-1 | - | TRBD1 | TGCAGTGCTTGGACAGGGAAAGAAGATCAGCCCCAGCATTTT | CSAWTGKEDQPQHF
TRBJ1-1 | TRBV6-5 | - | - | TGTGCCAGCAGCTATAAAGGAGCCCGGATGGGGAACACTGAAGCTTTCTTT | CASSYKGARMGNTEAFF
TRBJ2-3 | TRBV6-1 | few | - | TGTGCCAGCAGCTTTCCTATCGGGACTCGCAGACTTCGCACAGATACGCAGTATTTT | CASSFPIGTRRLRTDTQYF
TRBJ2-5 | TRBV21-1 | - | - | TGTGCCAGCAGCAATTTAGGACGGTTGGCAACCAAGAGGAATGAGCAGTACTTC | CASSNLGRLATKRNEQYF
TRBJ2-5 | TRBV12-3/TRBV12-4 | many | - | TGTGCCAGCAGTTTCTCTGGGTTACAAGAGACCCAGTACTTC | CASSFSGLQETQYF
TRBJ1-6 | TRBV6-5 | - | TRBD1 | TGTGCCAGCAGGTGGGGACAGGTTAATTCACCCCTCCACTTT | CASRWGQVNSPLHF
TRBJ2-1 | TRBV27 | many | - | TGTGCCAGCAGTTCCAGGTCCTACAATGAGCAGTTCTTC | CASSSRSYNEQFF
TRBJ2-3 | TRBV4-3 | few | - | TGCGCCAGCAGTCTATCAAGCCCGTCATGGCGGAGGACAGATACGCAGTATTTT | CASSLSSPSWRRTDTQYF
TRBJ2-7 | TRBV27 | few | - | TGTGCCAGCAGTTTATCAGAGGGCCGCTACGAGCAGTACTTC | CASSLSEGRYEQYF
TRBJ1-5 | TRBV6-5 | few | - | TGTGCCAGCAAGACTAGCAATCAGCCCCAGCATTTT | CASKTSNQPQHF
TRBJ2-7 | TRBV20-1 | few | TRBD2 | TGCAGTGCTTCTACCGGGACTAGCGGGGCCTACGAGCAGTACTTC | CSASTGTSGAYEQYF
TRBJ2-3 | TRBV20-1 | - | TRBD1 | TGCAGTGCTAGAGGGGGGACAGGGCAAGATACGCAGTATTTT | CSARGGTGQDTQYF
TRBJ1-2 | TRBV2 | few | TRBD1 | TGTGCCAGCAGTGAAACACAGGGGGCCCCCCTCCTGGTCTACACCTTC | CASSETQGAPLLVYTF
TRBJ1-2 | TRBV29-1 | few | - | TGCAGCGTTGATGCACTAAACTATGGCTACACCTTC | CSVDALNYGYTF
TRBJ1-2 | TRBV2 | - | - | TGTGCCAGCATCTGGGGAAGCGGCTACACCTTC | CASIWGSGYTF
TRBJ2-1 | TRBV6-1 | - | TRBD1 | TGTGCCAGCAGCAAAGGTCGACAGGGGGCCTCCTACAATGAGCAGTTCTTC | CASSKGRQGASYNEQFF
TRBJ2-3 | TRBV7-9 | - | - | TGTGCCAGCAGCCCAGACCGGGCCAATGGGGATACGCAGTATTTT | CASSPDRANGDTQYF
TRBJ2-1 | TRBV24-1 | once | - | TGTGCCACCAGTGAAGCGATACCCGGGAATGAGCAGTTCTTC | CATSEAIPGNEQFF
TRBJ1-2 | TRBV4-1 | few | - | TGCGCCAGCAGCCAACCGACGGCTAACTATGGCTACACCTTC | CASSQPTANYGYTF
TRBJ2-4 | TRBV4-1 | few | TRBD1 | TGCGCCAGCAGCCAAGACAGGGGGTTTGCCAAAAACATTCAGTACTTC | CASSQDRGFAKNIQYF
TRBJ1-6 | TRBV7-9 | - | - | TGTGCCAGCAGCTTAGGTTCAGGAGCTAATTCACCCCTCCACTTT | CASSLGSGANSPLHF
TRBJ2-3 | TRBV5-6 | many | - | TGTGCCAGCAGCTGGATAGGACATGATACGCAGTATTTT | CASSWIGHDTQYF
TRBJ2-7 | TRBV4-3 | once | TRBD1 | TGCGCCAGCAGCCAAGGCCCGGACAGGGAATCCTACGAGCAGTACTTC | CASSQGPDRESYEQYF
TRBJ2-1 | TRBV6-1 | - | - | TGTGCCAGCAGTGACCCCCACGGGACTGAGCAGTTCTTC | CASSDPHGTEQFF
TRBJ1-2 | TRBV9 | few | - | TGTGCCAGCAGCGTAGAACAGGGAGAAGATGAAGGCTACACCTTC | CASSVEQGEDEGYTF
TRBJ2-5 | TRBV29-1 | - | - | TGCAGCGTTGAACCACCGGTGACCCAGTACTTC | CSVEPPVTQYF
TRBJ2-3 | TRBV12-3/TRBV12-4 | - | TRBD2 | TGTGCCAGCAGTTTGAGCGGGGGCAATACGCAGTATTTT | CASSLSGGNTQYF
TRBJ1-2 | TRBV28 | few | - | TGTGCCAGCAGCGGAGTCTATGGCTACATCTTC | CASSGVYGYIF
TRBJ2-1 | TRBV25-1 | - | - | TGTGCCGCAGGGGTTACCTACAATGAGCAGTTCTTC | CAAGVTYNEQFF
TRBJ2-6 | TRBV7-2 | many | - | TGTGCCAGCAGGCAAAGCTCTGGGGCCAACGTCCTGACTTTC | CASRQSSGANVLTF
TRBJ1-2 | TRBV9 | - | - | TGTGCCAGCAGCGTAGAGCAAGGGTCCTATGGCTACACCTTC | CASSVEQGSYGYTF
TRBJ1-6 | TRBV6-2/TRBV6-3 | - | - | TGTGCCAGCAGTTACGTTGGGGATTCACCCCTCCACTTT | CASSYVGDSPLHF
TRBJ2-3 | TRBV25-1 | - | - | TGTGCCAGCAGTGAATATGAGGAGATAGATACGCAGTATTTT | CASSEYEEIDTQYF
TRBJ2-1 | TRBV7-9 | - | - | TGTTCCAGCAGCTTAAGGGTAACAGGGTCGTACCATGAGCAGTTCTTC | CSSSLRVTGSYHEQFF
TRBJ1-1 | TRBV7-2 | - | - | TGTGCCAGTGCGAAAACGGGGCCGACCTCGATCATTGAAGCTTTCTTT | CASAKTGPTSIIEAFF
TRBJ2-7 | TRBV11-3 | few | - | TGTGCCAGCAGCTTAGATGCAAGTGTTAACGAGCAGTACTTC | CASSLDASVNEQYF
TRBJ2-3 | TRBV9 | few | - | TGTGCCAGCAGCGTATTCCAGGGGCCCAGCACAGATACGCAGTATTTT | CASSVFQGPSTDTQYF
TRBJ1-2 | TRBV24-1 | - | - | TGTGCCACCAGTGATTTGCGTAGTAACTATGGCTACACCTTC | CATSDLRSNYGYTF
TRBJ2-1 | TRBV27 | few | TRBD1 | TGTGCCAGCAGTCCGGGTTTCGGACAGGGGGTGAACAATGAGCAGTTCTTC | CASSPGFGQGVNNEQFF
TRBJ1-6 | TRBV5-1 | few | - | TGCGCCAGCAGCTTCGTAACAGAAAGGTCACCCCTCCACTTT | CASSFVTERSPLHF
TRBJ2-3 | TRBV4-2 | - | TRBD1 | TGTGCCAGCAGCCAAGTCGTGGGGGGAAAGGACAGGGGGCAGACAGATACGCAGTATTTT | CASSQVVGGKDRGQTDTQYF